Included here is one TCR beta chain sequence, with context. The antigen remains undetermined. The data derive from a study of T cell responses to AZD1222 COVID-19 vaccine. Study details: Timing groups of about 4 and about 12 weeks for second doses were pooled. Study conclusions and caveats: The donor group comprised mostly white British people and more females; the analysis possibly underestimated clonal diversity. Recipients of AZD1222 seropositive at baseline numbered only five or six. When two AZD1222 doses had been given, Spike-specific TCR breadth and depth rose.

Here immunoSEQ multiplex PCR was the method, and the copy in TCRdb shows in-frame clones only, minus some. The sample lists about 130,000 clones, approximately 88% seen once, with roughly 5.4% in the top ten. The V gene's germline CDR1 is KGHDR and CDR2 SFDVKD. CDR3 length equals 13 residues. V gave up 9 bases and J gave up 5 bases, with 13 bases separating them. The V call is TRBV24-1, the J call TRBJ1-5; D not certain. The source material was peripheral blood, sampled on day 0 of AZD1222 vaccination. The sequence was obtained from an adult in good health. The CDR3, as DNA: TGTGCCACCTCGGGCGGGCCTTATCAGCCCCAGCATTTT. It is translated as CATSGGPYQPQHF.